The next 5 T cell receptor beta chains were all read from a single sample in a study of blood T cell repertoires in COVID-19. The assay was immunoSEQ multiplex PCR, and TCRdb's table has in-frame clones only and misses some. The sample lists 100,000 to 150,000 clones, around 89% seen once, with under 4.5% in the top ten. Input material: peripheral blood. Source of these receptors: a man in his fifties or sixties with COVID-19, enrolled during active disease.

This CDR3 reads CASSPKASGTISPLHF. For the CDR3, the DNA is TGTGCCAGCTCACCGAAGGCCTCAGGCACGATTTCGCCCCTCCACTTT. The V call is TRBV18, the J call TRBJ1-6; D not resolved. The CDR3 spans 16 residues. V was clipped by 3 bases and J by 13 bases, with 22 bases between them. Germline CDR1 is KGHSH and CDR2 is LQKENI.

In the case of this clone: One end of the junction does not line up with germline, which may come from a read error. The chain couples TRBV15 to TRBJ1-5; the D gene is possibly TRBD1 (6 bases). CDR1 and CDR2 from the germline V gene are LNHNV and YYDKDF (reference sequence). The CDR3 runs 15 residues. The CDR3 reads CATSGDHRVYQPQHF. CDR3 bases: TGTGCCACCAGCGGAGATCACAGGGTTTATCAGCCCCAGCATTTT.

The chain carries TRBV9 and TRBJ1-5; D unresolved. Germline CDR1 reads SGDLS; CDR2 reads YYNGEE. V lost 0 bases to trimming and J lost 5 bases, with 6 bases between them. The CDR3 is 13 residues long. The CDR3 DNA sequence: TGTGCCAGCAGCGTAGGTCCGGATCAGCCCCAGCATTTT. This sequence encodes CASSVGPDQPQHF.

The CDR3 loop is CASSQEVGNTGELFF. The DNA of the CDR3 is TGTGCCAGCAGCCAAGAAGTCGGGAACACCGGGGAGCTGTTTTTT. The chain links TRBV3-1 (or the pseudogene TRBV3-2) to TRBJ2-2; no clear D gene. Per germline, CDR1 LGHDT and CDR2 YNNKEL (reference sequence). The CDR3 covers 15 residues. V lost 0 bases, J lost 1 base, and 6 bases lay in between.

In DNA form, the CDR3 reads TGTGCCAGCGGGACAGCGAACACTGAAGCTTTCTTT. This encodes CASGTANTEAFF. J is TRBJ1-1 and V is TRBV5-4; 7 bases line up with TRBD1. Germline trimming cut 7 bases from V and 1 base from J; bases unmatched to any gene: 1. Germline loops: CDR1 SGHNT, CDR2 YYREEE (reference sequence). CDR3 length equals 12 residues.